The sequence of this TCR beta chain was determined in a study of blood T cell repertoires in COVID-19. The V gene lost 7 bases and the J gene lost 2 bases, with 14 bases spanning the gap. This CDR3 spans 14 amino acids. Germline-derived CDR1 and CDR2 are SGHRS and YFSETQ. The protocol was immunoSEQ multiplex PCR, while the TCRdb copy is restricted to in-frame clones and leaves out a portion. The sample lists about 200,000 clones, just under 85% occurring once. The sample consisted of PBMCs or T cells enriched from blood (not recorded which). This receptor was taken from a man aged 35 to 55 who had recovered from COVID-19. The chain has TRBV5-1 and TRBJ2-3; perhaps TRBD1 as D (6 bases). For the CDR3, the DNA is TGCGCCAGCCGAAAGGGGGTCGACACAGATACGCAGTATTTT. Protein: CASRKGVDTDTQYF.